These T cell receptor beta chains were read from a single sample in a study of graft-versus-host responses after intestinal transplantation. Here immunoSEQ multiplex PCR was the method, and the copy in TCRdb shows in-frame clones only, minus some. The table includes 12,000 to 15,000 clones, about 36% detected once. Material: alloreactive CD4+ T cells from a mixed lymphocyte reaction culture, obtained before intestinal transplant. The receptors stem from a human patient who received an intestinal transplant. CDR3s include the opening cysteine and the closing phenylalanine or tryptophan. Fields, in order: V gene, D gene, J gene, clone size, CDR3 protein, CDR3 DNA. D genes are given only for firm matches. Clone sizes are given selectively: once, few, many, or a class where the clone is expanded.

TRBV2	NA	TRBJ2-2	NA	CASKGGVTTNTGELFF	TGTGCCAGCAAAGGAGGGGTCACGACGAACACCGGGGAGCTGTTTTTT
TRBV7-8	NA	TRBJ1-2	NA	CASSPSLFEGSF	TGTGCCAGCAGCCCATCTTTATTTGAGGGATCGTTC
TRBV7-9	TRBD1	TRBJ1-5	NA	CASSYGQGSQPQHF	TGTGCCAGCAGCTATGGACAGGGTAGTCAGCCCCAGCATTTT
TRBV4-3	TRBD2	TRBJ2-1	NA	CASSPLPGLAGGLNEQFF	TGCGCCAGCAGCCCCCTGCCTGGGCTAGCGGGGGGCCTCAATGAGCAGTTCTTC
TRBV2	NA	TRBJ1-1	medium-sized	CASSVGINTEAFF	TGTGCCAGCAGTGTGGGCATAAACACTGAAGCTTTCTTT
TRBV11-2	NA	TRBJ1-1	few	CASSTRNRATEAFF	TGTGCCAGCAGCACACGAAACAGGGCCACTGAAGCTTTCTTT
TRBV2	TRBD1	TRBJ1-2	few	CASRGQAPGSYGYTF	TGTGCCAGCAGGGGACAGGCACCTGGTAGCTATGGCTACACCTTC
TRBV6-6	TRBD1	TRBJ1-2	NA	CASAQGDNYGYTF	TGTGCCAGCGCACAGGGGGACAACTATGGCTACACCTTC
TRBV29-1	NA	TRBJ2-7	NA	CSAGWGLREYEQYF	TGCAGCGCTGGGTGGGGACTGAGGGAGTACGAGCAGTACTTC
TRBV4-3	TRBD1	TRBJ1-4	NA	CASSQDLSQGAATNEKLFF	TGCGCCAGCAGCCAAGATCTCAGTCAGGGGGCTGCAACTAATGAAAAACTGTTTTTT
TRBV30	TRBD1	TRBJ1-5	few	CAWSAIAGTGLSNQPQHF	TGTGCCTGGAGTGCCATCGCTGGGACAGGGCTGAGCAATCAGCCCCAGCATTTT
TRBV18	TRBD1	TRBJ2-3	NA	CASSPRQGSTDTQYF	TGTGCCAGCTCCCCTAGACAGGGCAGCACAGATACGCAGTATTTT
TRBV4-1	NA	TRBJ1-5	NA	CASSQGENQPQHF	TGCGCCAGCAGCCAAGGGGAGAATCAGCCCCAGCATTTT
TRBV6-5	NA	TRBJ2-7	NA	CASSPGGWNYEQYF	TGTGCCAGCAGCCCAGGCGGGTGGAACTACGAGCAGTACTTC
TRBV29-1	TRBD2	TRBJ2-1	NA	CSVERGVLNNEQFF	TGCAGCGTTGAGCGGGGGGTTTTAAACAATGAGCAGTTCTTC
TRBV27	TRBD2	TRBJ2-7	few	CASSPGLAGGLYEQYF	TGTGCCAGCAGTCCAGGACTAGCGGGGGGCCTATACGAGCAGTACTTC
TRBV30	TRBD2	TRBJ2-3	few	CAWSETSGTDTQYF	TGTGCCTGGAGTGAGACTAGCGGCACAGATACGCAGTATTTT
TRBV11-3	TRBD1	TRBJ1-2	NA	CASSWGGSGQGRYGYTF	TGTGCCAGCAGCTGGGGGGGGTCGGGACAGGGTCGCTACGGCTACACCTTC
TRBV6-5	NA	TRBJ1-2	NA	CASSQSGSYGYTF	TGTGCCAGCAGCCAGTCCGGGTCCTATGGCTACACCTTC
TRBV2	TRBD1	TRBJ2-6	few	CASMRGTAYSGANVLTF	TGTGCCAGCATGAGGGGGACAGCCTACTCTGGGGCCAACGTCCTGACTTTC
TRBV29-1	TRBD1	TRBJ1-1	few	CSVAPGTANTEAFF	TGCAGCGTTGCCCCCGGGACAGCGAACACTGAAGCTTTCTTT
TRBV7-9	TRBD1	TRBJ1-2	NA	CASSLKAGQGSGGYTF	TGTGCCAGCAGCTTAAAGGCCGGACAGGGGTCAGGTGGCTACACCTTC
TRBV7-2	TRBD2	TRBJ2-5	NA	CASSLQSGGAGETQYF	TGTGCCAGCAGCCTCCAGAGCGGGGGGGCCGGCGAGACCCAGTACTTC